This T cell receptor (beta chain) was profiled in a study of blood T cell repertoires in COVID-19. Study-level information: Both acute and convalescent COVID-19 samples were obtained from the United States, Italy and Spain. T cells, B-cell-depleted T cells, or PBMCs provided the cDNA or gDNA that served as material.

Losses at the gene ends were 5 bases for V and 8 bases for J; bases not matched to a gene: 8. Germline lookup yields CDR1 SGDLS and CDR2 YYNGEE. The CDR3 runs 14 residues. TCRdb's copy holds only in-frame clones and misses some; the assay was immunoSEQ multiplex PCR. Of about 13,000 clones listed, around 78% are singletons. This clone was found once. The chain uses TRBV9 and TRBJ2-7; 12 bases are a match to TRBD1. This clonotype was sampled from a human donor in a cohort sampled during active COVID-19. Sequenced: peripheral blood. Written as DNA, the CDR3 is TGTGCCAGCAGTTCCGGGACAGGGGGCGTGAAGCAGTACTTC. Protein product: CASSSGTGGVKQYF. Together with reference TRBV9 and TRBJ2-7, the CDR3 gives the full variable domain: DSGVTQTPKHLITATGQRVTLRCSPRSGDLSVYWYQQSLDQGLQFLIQYYNGEERAKGNILERFSAQQFPDLHSELNLSSLELGDSALYFCASSSGTGGVKQYFGPGTRLTVT.